This T cell receptor (beta chain) emerged from a study of patients and donors after allogeneic stem cell transplantation. TCRdb re-analysed the RT-PCR reads in MiXCR, keeping a single row per CDR3 protein. The sample includes over 150,000 distinct CDR3 sequences, 25% to 35% of them seen just once. V shed 2 bases, J shed 7 bases, and the junction held 4 bases outside the gene matches. Germline CDR1 SGDLS, CDR2 YYNGEE. The CDR3 runs 15 residues. Specimen: blood, either unsorted or a sorted T cell fraction (not recorded which). J is TRBJ2-1 and V is TRBV9; 12 bases fit TRBD2. This TCR derives from a human donor who was either an allogeneic HSCT recipient or a stem cell or donor lymphocyte infusion donor (not recorded which). It is not recorded whose cells these are; they may come from a transplant donor. The CDR3: CASSVLAGGRNEQFF. CDR3 coding DNA: TGTGCCAGCAGCGTGCTAGCGGGAGGGAGGAATGAGCAGTTCTTC.